The source of this T cell receptor beta chain is a study of shared T cell receptors in the human thymus. Data came from immunoSEQ multiplex PCR; TCRdb stores just in-frame clones and leaves some out. The sample gives 700,000 or so clones, 70% to 90% of which show up once; over 0.008% is in the top ten. V dropped 2 bases and J dropped 4 bases, with 17 bases sitting between them. The V gene's germline CDR1 is ENHRY and CDR2 SYGVKD. The CDR3 covers 16 residues. The same data also went into a second study, on human thymus T cells. Per that study: The study used thymus tissue resected during corrective heart surgery. Seemingly biased V and J gene usage marked thymic and blood repertoires. Overlap was high between thymic repertoires from unrelated individuals, as reported in related research.

What was sequenced was thymocytes. The receptor's source is a girl less than two years old with a congenital heart defect. The chain couples TRBV10-3 to TRBJ2-5; D is perhaps TRBD2 (6 bases). The chain's CDR3 is CAISEEGTFNSETQYF. The CDR3 DNA sequence: TGTGCCATCAGTGAGGAAGGGACTTTCAACTCAGAGACCCAGTACTTC.